This TCR beta chain was recorded in a study of T cell repertoires in cytomegalovirus infection. Across the whole study: Selected CMV epitopes included recently identified HLA-C-restricted ones as well as well-studied HLA-B-restricted ones.

MiXCR was run by TCRdb on the reads, yielding one entry per CDR3 protein. Of approximately 730,000 distinct CDR3 sequences in the sample, under 35% were seen once. V was pared by 2 bases and J by 9 bases, with 4 bases of the junction left unmatched. Per germline, CDR1 MNHNS and CDR2 SASEGT. This CDR3 contains 15 residues. The study's findings and limits: In two of eight donors, the top clonotype was HLA-C-restricted CMV-specific.

As concerns this clonotype: Its target is unknown.

The receptor comes from a human donor in good health (CMV status not recorded). Some clones in this sample may be carry-over from other donors' samples. The chain couples TRBV6-1 to TRBJ1-6; 10 nucleotides match TRBD1. The specimen comprised cultured CD8+ T cells from PBMCs, sampled from culture after CMV antigen stimulation. The CDR3 reads CASSEFGQGGSPLHF. CDR3 DNA sequence: TGTGCCAGCAGTGAATTCGGACAGGGGGGTTCACCCCTCCACTTT.